The 25 T cell receptor beta chains below all came from one sample that was sequenced in a study of blood T cell repertoires in COVID-19. The repertoire was sequenced with immunoSEQ multiplex PCR; TCRdb's copy has only in-frame clones and lacks some. The top ten clones hold more than 3.5% of a sample with roughly 150,000 clones, under 85% of them seen once. The sample comprised peripheral blood. These receptors were collected from a woman of 80 years or more with acute or convalescent COVID-19.

V is TRBV18 and J is TRBJ2-2, with 7 bases fitting TRBD1. The trim removed 5 bases at V and 0 bases at J, leaving 3 bases unmatched. The CDR3 sequence is 15 residues long. Germline CDR1 KGHSH, CDR2 LQKENI. The CDR3 here is CASSSGQSNTGELFF. For the CDR3, the DNA is TGTGCCAGCTCATCGGGACAGTCGAACACCGGGGAGCTGTTTTTT. Variable domain in full (rest from reference TRBV18 and TRBJ2-2): NAGVMQNPRHLVRRRGQEARLRCSPMKGHSHVYWYRQLPEEGLKFMVYLQKENIIDESGMPKERFSAEFPKEGPSILRIQQVVRGDSAAYFCASSSGQSNTGELFFGEGSRLTVL.

V gene TRBV14 combines with J gene TRBJ2-1, with 15 bases identical to TRBD2. From germline, CDR1 is SGHDN and CDR2 FVKESK. This CDR3 contains 17 residues. After removal of 4 bases from V and 7 bases from J, the junction contained 8 bases not matched to a gene. Written as DNA, the CDR3 is TGTGCCAGCAGCCGTGGACTAGCGGGAGGGCCCAGGAATGAGCAGTTCTTC. Its protein product is CASSRGLAGGPRNEQFF.

V is TRBV2 and J is TRBJ1-4; D gene unclear. Per germline, CDR1 SNHLY and CDR2 FYNNEI. The CDR3 sequence is 14 residues long. The ends were cut back, 4 bases at V and 1 base at J, with 7 bases in the middle. The CDR3 loop reads CASSGHGTNEKLFF. CDR3 DNA sequence: TGTGCCAGCAGTGGTCACGGAACTAATGAAAAACTGTTTTTT.

This CDR3 reads CASRDLQDTEAFF. As DNA, the CDR3 is TGTGCCAGCAGAGATTTACAGGACACTGAAGCTTTCTTT. The chain employs TRBV6-5 and TRBJ1-1, with a possible D match to TRBD1 (5 bases). V was shortened by 6 bases and J by 3 bases, with 11 bases between the two germline ends. From germline, CDR1 is MNHEY and CDR2 SVGAGI. This CDR3 has 13 residues.

The chain employs TRBV3-1 (or the pseudogene TRBV3-2) and TRBJ2-7, with D unresolved. Germline CDR1 is LGHDT and CDR2 is YNNKEL (reference sequence). Trimming stripped 4 bases from V and 0 bases from J, with 16 bases between. The CDR3 has 16 residues. The CDR3 DNA follows: TGTGCCAGCAGCCCTCTCGCGGCCCTCAGCTCCTACGAGCAGTACTTC. Its protein is CASSPLAALSSYEQYF.

This clone was counted between two and nine times. The chain's CDR3 is CASSSPSTSGGADTQYF. DNA of the CDR3: TGTGCCAGCAGTTCCCCTTCGACTAGCGGGGGGGCGGATACGCAGTATTTT. V gene TRBV28 combines with J gene TRBJ2-3, with 14 bases fitting TRBD2. Looked up from germline, CDR1 is MDHEN and CDR2 is SYDVKM. This CDR3 is built from 17 residues. The trim removed 4 bases at V and 6 bases at J, leaving 9 bases unmatched.

The chain is built from TRBV5-6 and TRBJ2-1; D remains unclear. This CDR3 is built from 12 residues. CDR1 SGHDT and CDR2 YYEEEE come from the germline V gene. V was pared by 5 bases and J by 6 bases, with 9 bases between. CDR3 bases: TGTGCCAGCAGGTGGTCCGGCAATGAGCAGTTCTTC. This encodes CASRWSGNEQFF.

The rearrangement joins TRBV28 to TRBJ1-1; 7 bases fit TRBD1. CDR3 size: 14 residues. Unmatched junction bases numbered 1, after V lost 2 bases and J lost 1 base. Germline CDR1 reads MDHEN; CDR2 reads SYDVKM. CDR3 DNA sequence: TGTGCCAGCAGTTTAACAGGGGCGAACACTGAAGCTTTCTTT. This gives the protein CASSLTGANTEAFF. Full variable domain (remainder filled in from reference TRBV28 and TRBJ1-1): DVKVTQSSRYLVKRTGEKVFLECVQDMDHENMFWYRQDPGLGLRLIYFSYDVKMKEKGDIPEGYSVSREKKERFSLILESASTNQTSMYLCASSLTGANTEAFFGQGTRLTVV.

The chain links TRBV7-3 to TRBJ1-6, with TRBD1 identical over 7 bases. This CDR3 comprises 14 residues. Germline trimming cut 5 bases from V and 6 bases from J; bases unmatched to any gene: 4. Germline V CDR1 and CDR2: SGHTA, FQGTGA. CDR3 nucleotides: TGTGCCAGCAGCGTGACAGGGTTTAATTCACCCCTCCACTTT. Residues: CASSVTGFNSPLHF.

The rearrangement links TRBV4-2 to TRBJ2-7, with D possibly TRBD2 on 5 matching bases. V was shortened by 0 bases and J by 3 bases, with 12 bases between the two germline ends. The germline gives CDR1 LGHNA, CDR2 YNFKEQ. The length of the CDR3 is 15 residues. CDR3 sequence: CASSQDSGNNYEQYF. Written as DNA, the CDR3 is TGTGCCAGCAGCCAAGATTCCGGGAACAACTACGAGCAGTACTTC.

The chain recombines TRBV6-2 or TRBV6-3 with TRBJ1-1; D remains ambiguous. V lost 4 bases to trimming and J lost 2 bases, with 5 bases between them. CDR1 and CDR2 (germline): MNHEY, SVGEGT. The CDR3 is made up of 12 amino acids. The CDR3 protein is CASSFRNTEAFF. CDR3 sequence (DNA): TGTGCCAGCAGTTTCAGAAACACTGAAGCTTTCTTT.

The gene calls are TRBV3-1 (or the pseudogene TRBV3-2) and TRBJ1-5, with no clear D. The length of the CDR3 is 15 residues. V dropped 3 bases and J dropped 11 bases, with 20 bases sitting between them. Germline-derived CDR1 and CDR2 are LGHDT and YNNKEL (reference sequence). CDR3 nucleotide sequence: TGTGCCAGCAGCCAGGGAGGTGGGCAGATCCCGACCCAGCATTTT. Encoded protein: CASSQGGGQIPTQHF.

The chain is built from TRBV5-1 and TRBJ2-3; weak D call: TRBD2 (6 bases). CDR3 size: 14 residues. The V end lost 3 bases, the J end lost 4 bases, and 12 bases lay between the germline ends. The germline V gene encodes CDR1 SGHRS and CDR2 YFSETQ. The CDR3 region is CASSSPGLSDTQYF. The CDR3 nucleotides are TGCGCCAGCAGCTCGCCGGGACTTTCAGATACGCAGTATTTT.

The chain links TRBV7-9 to TRBJ2-7; D is ambiguous. The V gene lost 5 bases and the J gene lost 3 bases, with 14 bases spanning the gap. Germline loops: CDR1 SEHNR, CDR2 FQNEAQ (reference sequence). The CDR3 has 14 residues. This CDR3 is CASSPPGPRYEQYF. As DNA, the CDR3 is TGTGCCAGCAGCCCACCGGGTCCCCGCTACGAGCAGTACTTC.

This clone appeared a few times. The chain employs TRBV10-2 and TRBJ2-5; 10 positions agree with TRBD2. The CDR3 is 19 residues long. Per the germline V gene, CDR1 is WSHSY and CDR2 is SAAADI. The V and J ends lost 3 bases and 4 bases, in that order; junction bases with no gene match: 17. The CDR3 protein is CASSDLGTSVRGRGETQYF. CDR3 nucleotides: TGCGCCAGCAGTGATTTGGGGACTAGCGTTCGGGGGAGGGGAGAGACCCAGTACTTC.

A few counts support this clone. The chain links TRBV10-3 to TRBJ2-3, with 10 nucleotides matching TRBD1. The ends lost 4 bases at V and 1 base at J; junction bases unmatched: 2. The CDR3 sequence is 15 residues long. CDR1 and CDR2 (germline): ENHRY, SYGVKD. The CDR3 loop reads CAISGGTGGTDTQYF. In nucleotides, the CDR3 is TGTGCCATCAGTGGGGGGACAGGGGGCACAGATACGCAGTATTTT.

This clone is medium-sized in the sample. The rearrangement links TRBV4-3 to TRBJ2-5; D is uncertain. The germline V and J ends were trimmed by 0 bases and 5 bases, with 7 bases remaining between them. The CDR3 covers 13 residues. Looked up from germline, CDR1 is LGHNA and CDR2 is YSLEER. This CDR3 is CASSQDRVETQYF. DNA of the CDR3: TGCGCCAGCAGCCAAGATCGGGTGGAGACCCAGTACTTC.

This clone appeared once. The chain joins TRBV30 to TRBJ1-4; TRBD1 matches at 7 bases. With V trimmed by 3 bases and J by 12 bases, 4 bases remained unmatched. There are 11 residues in the CDR3. Germline CDR1 and CDR2: GTSNPN and SVGIG (reference sequence). The CDR3 is CAWSETGELFF. As DNA, the CDR3 is TGTGCCTGGAGCGAAACAGGGGAACTGTTTTTT.

This rearrangement joins TRBV7-9 to TRBJ2-3; no firm D call. The CDR3 contains 16 residues. CDR1 is SEHNR, CDR2 FQNEAQ, per germline (reference sequence). Trimming took off 7 bases at V and 5 bases at J, with 22 bases between the two ends. The CDR3 DNA follows: TGTGCCAGCATCCCCTCGAGGCTGAAATTAGAAGATACGCAGTATTTT. Translating gives CASIPSRLKLEDTQYF. Full variable domain (missing parts from reference TRBV7-9 and TRBJ2-3): DTGVSQNPRHKITKRGQNVTFRCDPISEHNRLYWYRQTLGQGPEFLTYFQNEAQLEKSRLLSDRFSAERPKGSFSTLEIQRTEQGDSAMYLCASIPSRLKLEDTQYFGPGTRLTVL.

V is TRBV25-1 and J is TRBJ2-7; 10 bases line up with TRBD2. The germline gives CDR1 MGHDK, CDR2 SYGVNS. V lost 2 bases, J lost 3 bases, and 4 bases stayed unmatched. This CDR3 has 15 amino acids. The CDR3 loop reads CASSELAGVGYEQYF. For the CDR3, the DNA is TGTGCCAGCAGTGAACTAGCGGGAGTCGGCTACGAGCAGTACTTC.

The chain employs TRBV6-5 and TRBJ1-3; D is uncertain. The CDR3 is 15 residues long. Germline V gives CDR1 MNHEY, CDR2 SVGAGI. V was shortened by 2 bases and J by 0 bases, with 8 bases between the two germline ends. CDR3 coding DNA: TGTGCCAGCAGTTACGGCGGGAGCTCTGGAAACACCATATATTTT. It specifies CASSYGGSSGNTIYF.

The chain recombines TRBV9 with TRBJ1-2, with TRBD1 identical over 8 bases. This CDR3 is 19 amino acids long. Germline V gene sequence: CDR1 SGDLS, CDR2 YYNGEE. The V segment lost 1 base and the J segment 0 bases; nucleotides outside the gene matches: 14. The DNA for the CDR3 is TGTGCCAGCAGCGTAATTTCCCCGGGACAGGCGGACCCTAACTATGGCTACACCTTC. It encodes CASSVISPGQADPNYGYTF.

The V gene is TRBV7-8, the J gene TRBJ2-3; D is perhaps TRBD1 (7 bases). CDR1 and CDR2 (germline): SGHVS, FQNEAQ. The CDR3 covers 15 residues. The V gene lost 5 bases and the J gene lost 4 bases, with 16 bases spanning the gap. CDR3 protein: CASSRQGGVADTQYF. The CDR3 nucleotides read TGTGCCAGCAGCCGCCAGGGGGGAGTCGCAGATACGCAGTATTTT.

V gene TRBV5-1 combines with J gene TRBJ1-1; D is unclear. In germline, CDR1 is SGHRS, CDR2 YFSETQ. V shed 1 base and J shed 4 bases, with 11 bases lying between them. This CDR3 region has 14 residues. This chain's CDR3 is CASSLQRVGTEAFF. CDR3 DNA sequence: TGCGCCAGCAGCTTGCAGAGGGTTGGCACTGAAGCTTTCTTT.

The chain is built from TRBV6-5 and TRBJ1-2; weak D call: TRBD1 (5 bases). CDR3 length: 15 residues. Trimming shortened V by 0 bases and J by 4 bases, and 12 bases separated the two germline ends. The germline gives CDR1 MNHEY, CDR2 SVGAGI. The CDR3 sequence: CASSYSRQLVYGYTF. CDR3 DNA: TGTGCCAGCAGTTACTCGCGACAGCTAGTCTATGGCTACACCTTC.